Listed below are T cell receptor beta chains from one sample, sequenced in a study of cytomegalovirus exposure and HLA in healthy donors. Profiling relied on immunoSEQ multiplex PCR, and the TCRdb table lists in-frame clones only, not all of them. Of about 160,000 clones listed, roughly four fifths were seen once; the top ten hold around 8%. Sequencing used PBMCs. These receptors were obtained from a male donor in good health and CMV-seropositive. Each CDR3 is given with its conserved first and last residue. A D gene is named only where the DNA matches it firmly. For some rows the clone size is stated as once, few or many, or as a class when expanded; others skip it.

J	size	V	D	CDR3	DNA
TRBJ2-7	NA	TRBV6-5	TRBD1	CASSPQGSPYEQYF	TGTGCCAGCAGTCCACAGGGGAGTCCCTACGAGCAGTACTTC
TRBJ1-2	NA	TRBV9	TRBD1	CASSPGQKTYGYTF	TGTGCCAGCAGCCCGGGACAGAAAACCTATGGCTACACCTTC
TRBJ1-4	NA	TRBV7-2	NA	CASSAREAWNEKLFF	TGTGCCAGCAGCGCCCGAGAAGCTTGGAATGAAAAACTGTTTTTT
TRBJ2-1	few	TRBV2	NA	CASRVPDRGSGRAFTLYNEQFF	TGTGCCAGCAGGGTTCCGGACAGGGGGAGCGGGAGGGCCTTTACGCTGTACAATGAGCAGTTCTTC
TRBJ2-2	NA	TRBV27	NA	CASSLRGSGELFF	TGTGCCAGCAGTTTACGAGGGTCCGGGGAGCTGTTTTTT
TRBJ2-7	NA	TRBV9	TRBD1	CASSVGGTGAHEQYF	TGTGCCAGCAGCGTAGGCGGGACAGGGGCCCACGAGCAGTACTTC
TRBJ1-2	NA	TRBV4-1	TRBD1	CASSHQTGSYGYTF	TGCGCCAGCAGCCACCAGACAGGGTCGTATGGCTACACCTTC
TRBJ2-7	NA	TRBV10-2	TRBD2	CASRGVSGRAYEQYF	TGCGCCAGCCGGGGGGTAAGCGGGAGGGCTTACGAGCAGTACTTC
TRBJ1-5	NA	TRBV6-6	NA	CASSAPGEYQPQHF	TGTGCCAGCAGTGCCCCGGGGGAGTATCAGCCCCAGCATTTT
TRBJ1-2	NA	TRBV9	NA	CASSASVTDTYGYTF	TGTGCCAGCAGCGCGAGCGTGACCGATACTTATGGCTACACCTTC
TRBJ2-2	NA	TRBV11-2	NA	CASALWRGTGELFF	TGTGCCAGCGCCCTATGGCGGGGAACCGGGGAGCTGTTTTTT
TRBJ1-1	NA	TRBV11-2	NA	CASSPPNMNTEAFF	TGTGCCAGCAGCCCTCCCAACATGAACACTGAAGCTTTCTTT
TRBJ1-5	NA	TRBV6-1	TRBD1	CASSGRQGAVGNQPQHF	TGTGCCAGCAGTGGGCGACAGGGGGCGGTGGGCAATCAGCCCCAGCATTTT
TRBJ1-1	NA	TRBV6-5	NA	CASRDWETEAFF	TGTGCCAGCAGGGATTGGGAGACTGAAGCTTTCTTT
TRBJ1-1	NA	TRBV7-8	NA	CASSLSGAQHTEAFF	TGTGCCAGCAGCTTAAGCGGGGCTCAACACACTGAAGCTTTCTTT
TRBJ2-7	NA	TRBV2	NA	CASTLAVSSYEQYF	TGTGCCAGCACCCTAGCCGTTAGCTCCTACGAGCAGTACTTC
TRBJ2-7	few	TRBV4-1	NA	CASSQVVRERDEQYF	TGCGCCAGCAGCCAAGTAGTCCGGGAACGGGACGAGCAGTACTTC
TRBJ1-5	NA	TRBV7-2	TRBD1	CASSPGTGRNQPQHF	TGTGCCAGCAGCCCCGGGACAGGGCGCAATCAGCCCCAGCATTTT
TRBJ2-7	few	TRBV2	TRBD1	CASSLQGSEQYF	TGTGCCAGCAGCCTACAGGGGTCCGAGCAGTACTTC
TRBJ2-3	few	TRBV6-1	TRBD2	CASREVASGGDTQYF	TGTGCCAGCAGGGAGGTCGCTAGCGGGGGAGATACGCAGTATTTT
TRBJ1-5	NA	TRBV30	NA	CAWSPPPGSGNQPQHF	TGTGCCTGGAGTCCCCCCCCTGGGAGTGGCAATCAGCCCCAGCATTTT
TRBJ2-6	NA	TRBV13	NA	CASRLTMYSGANVLTF	TGTGCCAGCAGATTAACTATGTATTCTGGGGCCAACGTCCTGACTTTC
TRBJ1-1	once	TRBV9	NA	CASAGVGPDSNTEAFF	TGTGCCAGCGCCGGGGTCGGGCCGGACTCGAACACTGAAGCTTTCTTT
TRBJ1-2	NA	TRBV9	NA	CASSVSATSNYGYTF	TGTGCCAGCAGCGTGAGCGCAACCTCTAACTATGGCTACACCTTC
TRBJ2-7	NA	TRBV29-1	NA	CSVVTGSSYEQYF	TGCAGCGTTGTAACAGGGTCTTCCTACGAGCAGTACTTC
TRBJ1-1	NA	TRBV7-2	NA	CASSLGEGGTEAFF	TGTGCCAGCAGCTTAGGGGAAGGGGGCACTGAAGCTTTCTTT
TRBJ1-5	NA	TRBV27	TRBD1	CASSFRGQPQHF	TGTGCCAGCAGTTTCAGGGGGCAGCCCCAGCATTTT
TRBJ1-2	NA	TRBV5-4	NA	CASSLAQGSDGYTF	TGTGCCAGCAGCTTGGCTCAGGGTTCGGATGGCTACACCTTC
TRBJ2-7	NA	TRBV4-1	TRBD2	CASSQAGLAGALDYEQYF	TGCGCCAGCAGCCAAGCGGGACTAGCGGGGGCTTTGGACTACGAGCAGTACTTC
TRBJ1-2	NA	TRBV25-1	TRBD1	CASSTGGANYGYTF	TGTGCCAGCAGTACAGGGGGCGCAAACTATGGCTACACCTTC